A single sample is the source of the 23 T cell receptor beta chains below, sequenced in a study of T-cell reconstitution after alpha-beta-depleted transplantation in children. The TCRbeta library was prepared with unique molecular identifiers. TCRdb reprocessed the PCR reads via MiXCR and lists one record per CDR3 protein. The sample contains approximately 500,000 distinct CDR3 sequences, under 12% of which appear only once. The material was PBMCs, obtained before TCRalphabeta/CD19-depleted stem cell transplant. The receptor set was obtained from a child younger than 10 with inherited bone marrow failure, due to receive a stem cell transplant.

This clonotype was observed many times. CDR3 DNA sequence: TGTGCCAGCAGTGAAGGGACACCGGCCGAGCAGTACTTC. Protein sequence: CASSEGTPAEQYF. V gene TRBV2 combines with J gene TRBJ2-7; D is possibly TRBD1 (5 bases). In germline, CDR1 is SNHLY, CDR2 FYNNEI. The V end was cut by 1 base, the J end by 6 bases, with 10 bases between. The CDR3 spans 13 residues. Together with reference TRBV2 and TRBJ2-7, the CDR3 gives the full variable domain: EPEVTQTPSHQVTQMGQEVILRCVPISNHLYFYWYRQILGQKVEFLVSFYNNEISEKSEIFDDQFSVERPDGSNFTLKIRSTKLEDSAMYFCASSEGTPAEQYFGPGTRLTVT.

The table lists this clonotype with many counts. The genes are TRBV29-1 and TRBJ2-7, with no clear D. Looked up from germline, CDR1 is SQVTM and CDR2 is ANQGSEA. V was cut by 4 bases and J by 4 bases, with 11 bases left in between. CDR3 length: 12 amino acids. CDR3 sequence: CSVGSVGYEQYF. CDR3 nucleotide sequence: TGCAGCGTTGGTTCTGTGGGTTACGAGCAGTACTTC.

The sample holds many counts of this clonotype. The V gene is TRBV5-1, the J gene TRBJ2-2; D is undetermined. V gave up 0 bases and J gave up 5 bases, with 11 bases separating them. Germline lookup yields CDR1 SGHRS and CDR2 YFSETQ. This CDR3 spans 15 amino acids. CDR3: CASSLALGVTGELFF. The CDR3 DNA reads as TGCGCCAGCAGCTTGGCCCTCGGCGTGACCGGGGAGCTGTTTTTT.

In its sample, this clonotype was seen many times. This chain joins TRBV20-1 and TRBJ2-5, with TRBD2 matching 7 bases. CDR3 length: 13 amino acids. V lost 3 bases and J lost 5; bases outside the gene matches: 6. CDR1 is DFQATT and CDR2 is SNEGSKA in the germline V gene (reference sequence). The CDR3 DNA follows: TGCAGTGCTAGGAGGGCGGGAGTGGAGACCCAGTACTTC. Its translation is CSARRAGVETQYF.

This clonotype was seen many times. The chain couples TRBV12-3 or TRBV12-4 to TRBJ1-1; possibly TRBD1 for D (5 bases). The V end was cut by 2 bases, the J end by 5 bases, with 15 bases between. This CDR3 spans 15 amino acids. CDR3 nucleotide sequence: TGTGCCAGCAGTTTAAGAAGAGGGACGGGGACTGAAGCTTTCTTT. It codes for CASSLRRGTGTEAFF.

This clonotype was seen a few times. The CDR3 spells CASSLSTGPDSNQPQHF. CDR3 nucleotide sequence: TGTGCCAGCAGCTTATCTACAGGCCCCGATAGCAATCAGCCCCAGCATTTT. The chain links TRBV7-8 to TRBJ1-5, with D maybe TRBD1 (5 bases). V was pared by 2 bases and J by 0 bases, with 14 bases between. CDR3 length: 17 amino acids. Germline CDR1 reads SGHVS; CDR2 reads FQNEAQ. Supplemented by reference TRBV7-8 and TRBJ1-5, the full variable domain reads GAGVSQSPRYKVAKRGQDVALRCDPISGHVSLFWYQQALGQGPEFLTYFQNEAQLDKSGLPSDRFFAERPEGSVSTLKIQRTQQEDSAVYLCASSLSTGPDSNQPQHFGDGTRLSIL.

This clonotype appeared many times. The chain recombines TRBV10-1 with TRBJ1-2; D is unclear. Looked up from germline, CDR1 is WNHNN and CDR2 is SYGVQD (reference sequence). This CDR3 comprises 12 residues. V was clipped by 3 bases and J by 5 bases, with 7 bases between them. CDR3 in amino acids: CASSDRSYGYTF. The CDR3 coding sequence is TGCGCCAGCAGTGACCGTTCTTATGGCTACACCTTC.

Many counts were recorded for this clonotype. This rearrangement joins TRBV18 to TRBJ2-5; D is unclear. The CDR3 sequence is 10 residues long. V shed 8 bases and J shed 5 bases, with 6 bases lying between them. CDR1 is KGHSH, CDR2 LQKENI, per germline. In DNA, the CDR3 is TGTGCCAGCCTCGGGGAGACCCAGTACTTC. Protein sequence: CASLGETQYF.

This clonotype was counted at least ten times. The chain has TRBV28 and TRBJ2-7; the D is unclear. Trimming stripped 6 bases from V and 0 bases from J, with 9 bases between. Germline lookup yields CDR1 MDHEN and CDR2 SYDVKM. The CDR3 length is 13 residues. CDR3 in amino acids: CASRLQSSYEQYF. In DNA form, the CDR3 reads TGTGCCAGCAGATTACAGAGCTCCTACGAGCAGTACTTC.

This clonotype was observed at least ten times. The chain recombines TRBV27 with TRBJ1-4, with TRBD1 matching over 7 bases. V lost 7 bases and J lost 7; bases outside the gene matches: 9. CDR1 and CDR2 from the germline V gene are MNHEY and SMNVEV (reference sequence). The CDR3 length is 14 residues. CDR3 in DNA: TGTGCCAGCAAGGGGCAGGGGGAAGTTGAAAAACTGTTTTTT. The encoded protein is CASKGQGEVEKLFF.

In regard to this clonotype: It may be a read error: a sequence one base away is much more abundant. The chain's CDR3 is CASTRLARDSEQFF. Written as DNA, the CDR3 is TGTGCCAGCACCCGACTAGCGAGAGACAGTGAGCAGTTCTTC. This chain uses TRBV27 with TRBJ2-1, with 8 bases identical to TRBD2. The CDR3 runs to 14 residues. Germline V gene sequence: CDR1 MNHEY, CDR2 SMNVEV (reference sequence). With V trimmed by 7 bases and J by 9 bases, 11 bases remained unmatched.

V and J are TRBV19 and TRBJ2-3; possible D gene TRBD2, 6 bases. This CDR3 comprises 15 residues. The V end was cut by 10 bases, the J end by 0 bases, with 17 bases between. In germline, CDR1 is LNHDA, CDR2 SQIVND (reference sequence). CDR3 amino acids: CAIGGGRTSTDTQYF. The CDR3 nucleotides are TGTGCCATAGGAGGAGGGCGTACTAGCACAGATACGCAGTATTTT.

Notes on this clonotype: A read error is possible here, since a much larger clone lies one base away. The chain joins TRBV7-2 to TRBJ1-2; 7 nucleotides line up with TRBD1. This CDR3 has 15 amino acids. Germline CDR1 and CDR2: SGHTA and FQGNSA. The J segment lost 0 bases and the V segment lost 1 base, leaving 2 bases of the junction unmatched. CDR3 nucleotide sequence: TGTACCAGCAGCTTAGTAGGGGGCCCTAACTATGGCTACACCTTC. Amino acid sequence: CTSSLVGGPNYGYTF.

This clonotype was seen many times. The chain recombines TRBV29-1 with TRBJ2-5; D gene uncertain. Deletions cut 4 bases from V and 7 bases from J, with 13 bases between. CDR3 length: 12 amino acids. Germline V CDR1 and CDR2: SQVTM, ANQGSEA. CDR3 DNA: TGCAGCGTTGCTGTCAGCCCCGGGACCCAGTACTTC. Amino acid sequence: CSVAVSPGTQYF.

This clonotype was seen a few times. The gene calls are TRBV20-1 and TRBJ2-7; TRBD2 agrees at 14 bases. Germline CDR1 DFQATT, CDR2 SNEGSKA (reference sequence). V was pared by 6 bases and J by 4 bases, with 8 bases of the junction left unmatched. The CDR3 runs to 15 residues. CDR3 in amino acids: CSALGTSGRSYEQYF. The CDR3, as DNA: TGCAGTGCCCTCGGGACTAGCGGGAGAAGTTACGAGCAGTACTTC.

In its sample, this clonotype was seen many times. The chain uses TRBV9 and TRBJ2-7; D perhaps matches TRBD1 (6 bases). Trimming shortened V by 4 bases and J by 2 bases, and 19 bases separated the two germline ends. This CDR3 region has 16 residues. CDR1 is SGDLS and CDR2 is YYNGEE in the germline V gene. CDR3 loop: CASSPQGTESTYEQYF. The CDR3 DNA is TGTGCCAGCAGCCCCCAGGGGACGGAATCAACCTACGAGCAGTACTTC.

A few counts support this clonotype. The chain joins TRBV19 to TRBJ2-1, with TRBD2 identical over 9 bases. J lost 4 bases, V lost 3 bases, and 16 bases had no gene match. The germline V gene encodes CDR1 LNHDA and CDR2 SQIVND (reference sequence). The CDR3 consists of 19 residues. CDR3 in DNA: TGTGCCAGTAGTATCGCGGACGGGTGGGGACTAGCCGATTACAATGAGCAGTTCTTC. Amino acids: CASSIADGWGLADYNEQFF.

The chain links TRBV11-3 to TRBJ2-2; D is unclear. This CDR3 has 12 amino acids. CDR1 is SGHNT and CDR2 is YENEEA in the germline V gene. V was trimmed by 5 bases and J by 8 bases, leaving 9 bases between them. The CDR3 loop reads CASSLVYGELFF. The DNA for the CDR3 is TGTGCCAGCAGCCTGGTCTATGGGGAGCTGTTTTTT. Variable domain in full (rest from reference TRBV11-3 and TRBJ2-2): EAGVVQSPRYKIIEKKQPVAFWCNPISGHNTLYWYLQNLGQGPELLIRYENEEAVDDSQLPKDRFSAERLKGVDSTLKIQPAELGDSAVYLCASSLVYGELFFGEGSRLTVL.

This clonotype appeared many times. The J gene is TRBJ2-1, the V gene TRBV12-3 or TRBV12-4, with a weak D call TRBD2 (5 bases). Trimming left V 3 bases short and J 7 bases short, with 10 bases between. The CDR3 length is 13 residues. The CDR3 sequence: CASSFAGINEQFF. As DNA, the CDR3 is TGTGCCAGCAGTTTTGCCGGGATTAATGAGCAGTTCTTC.

With respect to this clonotype: This clone may be a read error of a much larger clone one base away. V gene TRBV29-1 combines with J gene TRBJ2-1; D ambiguous. Looked up from germline, CDR1 is SQVTM and CDR2 is ANQGSEA. This CDR3 spans 13 amino acids. CDR3 protein: CSVPMRNYNELFF. CDR3 nucleotide sequence: TGCAGCGTTCCAATGCGGAATTACAATGAGCTGTTCTTC.

About this clonotype itself: A junction end diverges from the germline sequence, so it may reflect a read error. This chain uses TRBV20-1 with TRBJ1-1; 8 bases agree with TRBD1. This CDR3 has 12 residues. The germline V gene has CDR1 DFQATT and CDR2 SNEGSKA (reference sequence). In DNA, the CDR3 is TGCAGTCCTAGGACAGGGAGGACTGAAGCTTTCTTT. It codes for CSPRTGRTEAFF.

This clonotype occurred many times. This chain uses TRBV27 with TRBJ2-5; TRBD2 aligns across 14 bases. The V and J ends lost 5 bases and 8 bases, in that order; junction bases with no gene match: 10. CDR1 is MNHEY, CDR2 SMNVEV, per germline (reference sequence). The CDR3 has 16 amino acids. The CDR3 DNA follows: TGTGCCAGCAGTCCCAGACTAGCGGGAGGGCCACTAACCCAGTACTTC. Residues: CASSPRLAGGPLTQYF.

This clonotype showed up many times. The chain recombines TRBV5-1 with TRBJ2-5, with 7 bases fitting TRBD1. Germline V gene data show CDR1 as SGHRS and CDR2 as YFSETQ. This CDR3 is built from 11 residues. J gave up 7 bases and V 4 bases, and 1 base lay outside the gene matches. The CDR3 is CASSDRVTQYF. Written as DNA, the CDR3 is TGCGCCAGCAGCGACAGGGTGACCCAGTACTTC.